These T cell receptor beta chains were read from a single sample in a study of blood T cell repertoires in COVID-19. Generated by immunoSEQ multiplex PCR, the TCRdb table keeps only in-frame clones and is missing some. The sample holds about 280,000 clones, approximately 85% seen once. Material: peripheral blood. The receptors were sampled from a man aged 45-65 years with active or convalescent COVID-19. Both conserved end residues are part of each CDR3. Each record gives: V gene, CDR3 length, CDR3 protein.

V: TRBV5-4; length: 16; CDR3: CASSFSRGSSYNEQFF
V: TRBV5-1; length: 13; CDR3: CASSADMITEAFF
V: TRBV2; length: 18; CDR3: CASRGAGTSGSDYNEQFF
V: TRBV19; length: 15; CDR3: CASRPQGYGGNTIYF
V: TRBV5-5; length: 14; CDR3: CASSLGGNYQPQHF
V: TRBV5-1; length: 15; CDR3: CASSMDGRDTGELFF
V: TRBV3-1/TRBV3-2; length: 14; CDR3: CASSHPSRNTEAFF
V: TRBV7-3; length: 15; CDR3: CASSLTYGTGDEQYF
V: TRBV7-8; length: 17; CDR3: CASSLASGLGIGNTIYF
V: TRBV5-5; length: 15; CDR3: CASSLELRGNYGYTF
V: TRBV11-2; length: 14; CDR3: CASSPGTGTGSQHF
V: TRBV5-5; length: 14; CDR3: CASRHRDSSHEQYF
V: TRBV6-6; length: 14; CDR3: CASTRQGKNEKLFF
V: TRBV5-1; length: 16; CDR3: CASSLATGGINTEAFF
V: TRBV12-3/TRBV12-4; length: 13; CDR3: CASSLTNSYEQYF
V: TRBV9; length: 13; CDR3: CASSVSVNYGYTF
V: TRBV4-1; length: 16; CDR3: CASSQEADDSYNEQFF
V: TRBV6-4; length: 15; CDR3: CASTSPTATNEKLFF
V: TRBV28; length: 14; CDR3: CAVQSGRPAYEQYF
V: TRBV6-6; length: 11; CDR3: CASTDRVGYTF
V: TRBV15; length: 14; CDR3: CATSRQGGNQPQHF
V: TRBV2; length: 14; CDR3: CASSSGGSGPEAFF
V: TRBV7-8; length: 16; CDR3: CASSQLGLAGVREQFF
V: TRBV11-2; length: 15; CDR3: CASSPQPLGGYEQYF
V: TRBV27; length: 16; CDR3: CASSLPSGDSNQPQHF
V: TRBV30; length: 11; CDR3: CAWTGDYEQYF
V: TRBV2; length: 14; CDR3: CASRKRGFTDTQYF
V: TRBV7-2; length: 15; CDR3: CASSLRSSSNQPQHF
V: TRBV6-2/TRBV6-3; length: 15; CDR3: CASSYGLQGTGELFF
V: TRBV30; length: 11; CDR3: CAWSLGGGYTF
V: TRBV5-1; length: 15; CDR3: CASSFMGQGSTEAFF